One and the same sample provided the 10 T cell receptor beta chains below, sequenced in a study of cytomegalovirus exposure and HLA in healthy donors. Clones were sequenced by immunoSEQ multiplex PCR, and TCRdb holds only the in-frame ones, with some missing. The table has about 70,000 clones, around 95% seen once; the top ten hold less than 2%. Sequencing was done on a sample of PBMCs. Every receptor here comes from a woman younger than 30 in good health and CMV-seropositive.

J is TRBJ2-7 and V is TRBV30, with TRBD1 identical over 7 bases. Germline V lookup: CDR1 GTSNPN, CDR2 SVGIG (reference sequence). CDR3 length: 13 amino acids. The V gene end was trimmed by 7 bases and the J gene end by 3 bases; junction bases not matched to a gene: 9. The CDR3 is CAFSRDSDYEQYF. The CDR3, as DNA: TGTGCCTTCAGCCGGGACAGCGACTACGAGCAGTACTTC. Full variable domain (remainder filled in from reference TRBV30 and TRBJ2-7): SQTIHQWPATLVQPVGSPLSLECTVEGTSNPNLYWYRQAAGRGLQLLFYSVGIGQISSEVPQNLSASRPQDRQFILSSKKLLLSDSGFYLCAFSRDSDYEQYFGPGTRLTVT.

The V call is TRBV19, the J call TRBJ2-3; TRBD1 agrees at 7 bases. Germline V gene sequence: CDR1 LNHDA, CDR2 SQIVND (reference sequence). The CDR3 spans 16 residues. The J segment lost 0 bases and the V segment lost 4 bases, leaving 7 bases of the junction unmatched. CDR3 sequence: CASSTTGDLSTDTQYF. The CDR3 nucleotides read TGTGCCAGTAGTACAACAGGGGACCTAAGCACAGATACGCAGTATTTT.

This chain connects TRBV7-2 to TRBJ2-7, with a possible D match to TRBD2 (5 bases). From germline, CDR1 is SGHTA and CDR2 FQGNSA. V lost 4 bases and J lost 5, with 12 bases in between. There are 13 residues in the CDR3. The CDR3 here is CASSSDWSDEQYF. CDR3 coding DNA: TGTGCCAGCAGCTCGGACTGGTCTGACGAGCAGTACTTC.

The chain is built from TRBV27 and TRBJ2-1, with 14 bases identical to TRBD2. J gave up 4 bases and V 4 bases, and 6 bases lay outside the gene matches. The CDR3 is 17 amino acids. In germline, CDR1 is MNHEY, CDR2 SMNVEV (reference sequence). The CDR3 bases are TGTGCCAGCAGTTCCCAGGGACTAGCGGGGGTATACAATGAGCAGTTCTTC. Encoded protein: CASSSQGLAGVYNEQFF.

The rearrangement links TRBV25-1 to TRBJ2-3, with 12 bases identical to TRBD2. Germline loops: CDR1 MGHDK, CDR2 SYGVNS. There are 15 residues in the CDR3. Losses at the gene ends were 1 base for V and 6 bases for J; bases not matched to a gene: 2. CDR3 in amino acids: CASSESSGRADTQYF. DNA of the CDR3: TGTGCCAGCAGTGAATCTAGCGGGAGGGCGGATACGCAGTATTTT.

The rearrangement joins TRBV6-5 to TRBJ2-7; 9 nucleotides align to TRBD2. There are 15 residues in the CDR3. The V gene's germline CDR1 is MNHEY and CDR2 SVGAGI. With V trimmed by 4 bases and J by 2 bases, 6 bases remained unmatched. The CDR3 region has the DNA TGTGCCAGCAGTTCCTTTAGCGGGGGCGCCTACGAGCAGTACTTC. Translated: CASSSFSGGAYEQYF.

The chain is built from TRBV19 and TRBJ1-2; unclear D gene. Germline values: CDR1 LNHDA, CDR2 SQIVND (reference sequence). This CDR3 spans 15 amino acids. V dropped 4 bases and J dropped 1 base, with 13 bases sitting between them. The DNA for the CDR3 is TGTGCCAGTAGTACTCCGAGAGAGATTAACTATGGCTACACCTTC. Translation gives CASSTPREINYGYTF.

This clone was found a few times. This chain links TRBV4-3 with TRBJ1-1; tentatively, D is TRBD1 (6 bases). The CDR3 sequence is 14 residues long. CDR1 and CDR2 from the germline V gene are LGHNA and YSLEER. V was cut by 6 bases and J by 4 bases, with 15 bases left in between. This CDR3 reads CASRGHPRATEAFF. CDR3 nucleotides: TGCGCCAGCAGGGGACACCCTAGAGCCACTGAAGCTTTCTTT.

The chain is built from TRBV7-3 and TRBJ2-5; TRBD1 agrees at 8 bases. Trimming took 5 bases from V and 4 from J; bases not matched to a gene: 9. Germline lookup yields CDR1 SGHTA and CDR2 FQGTGA. This CDR3 is 15 amino acids long. In DNA, the CDR3 is TGTGCCAGCAGCACCCTCTCAGGGGGCCGAGAGACCCAGTACTTC. Amino acid sequence: CASSTLSGGRETQYF.

The V call is TRBV7-9, the J call TRBJ1-5, with 8 bases lining up with TRBD1. Trimming cost V 5 bases and J 11 bases; bases outside gene matches: 14. The CDR3 is 15 residues long. The germline V gene encodes CDR1 SEHNR and CDR2 FQNEAQ (reference sequence). The CDR3 sequence is CASSKGTGRPLAQHF. The CDR3 nucleotides are TGTGCCAGCAGCAAAGGGACAGGTAGGCCTTTGGCCCAGCATTTT. Drawing the rest from reference TRBV7-9 and TRBJ1-5, the complete variable domain is DTGVSQNPRHKITKRGQNVTFRCDPISEHNRLYWYRQTLGQGPEFLTYFQNEAQLEKSRLLSDRFSAERPKGSFSTLEIQRTEQGDSAMYLCASSKGTGRPLAQHFGDGTRLSIL.